A single sample is the source of the 32 T cell receptor beta chains below, sequenced in a study of CD8+CD57+ T cells in acquired aplastic anemia. The study profiled TCR beta VDJ and CDR3 using genomic DNA as template. TCRdb re-derived calls from the reads in MiXCR, one entry per CDR3 protein. The sample lists approximately 190,000 distinct CDR3 sequences, under 55% occurring once. By flow cytometry, patients selected for sequencing had shown an expansion of CD8+CD57+ cells. Material for sequencing was sorted CD4+, CD8+, or CD8+CD57+ T cells (not recorded which) from PBMCs. The receptors derive from a human donor with aplastic anemia.

The chain combines TRBV9 with TRBJ2-2; D is possibly TRBD1 or TRBD2 (5 bases each). Per the germline V gene, CDR1 is SGDLS and CDR2 is YYNGEE. CDR3 length equals 15 residues. Trimming left V 0 bases short and J 7 bases short, with 13 bases between. This chain's CDR3 is CASSVDGAFGGELFF. CDR3 bases: TGTGCCAGCAGCGTAGACGGGGCTTTCGGCGGGGAGCTGTTTTTT.

The V and J genes are TRBV7-8 and TRBJ1-5; TRBD1 matches 9 bases. The CDR3 extends over 15 amino acids. Germline V gene data show CDR1 as SGHVS and CDR2 as FQNEAQ. The J segment lost 4 bases and the V segment lost 3 bases, leaving 4 bases of the junction unmatched. The CDR3 DNA follows: TGTGCCAGCAGCTTGGGACAGGGAGAAAATCAGCCCCAGCATTTT. It is translated as CASSLGQGENQPQHF.

The gene calls are TRBV19 and TRBJ2-1; D unclear. V lost 10 bases, J lost 4 bases, and 14 bases lay in between. Germline V gene lookup returns CDR1 LNHDA and CDR2 SQIVND (reference sequence). The CDR3 consists of 13 residues. CDR3 loop: CATAARLYNEQFF. The CDR3 bases are TGTGCCACCGCAGCCCGCCTATACAATGAGCAGTTCTTC.

This clonotype was picked up a small number of times. The V call is TRBV12-5, the J call TRBJ2-1, with TRBD2 matching over 7 bases. The length of the CDR3 is 13 residues. Germline V lookup: CDR1 LGHNT, CDR2 FRNRAP. For the CDR3, the DNA is TGTGCCGGCGCTCCGACTAGCTCTTCTGAGCAGTTCTTC. This translates into CAGAPTSSSEQFF.

The chain employs TRBV5-1 and TRBJ1-2; D gene ambiguous. CDR1 and CDR2 (germline): SGHRS, YFSETQ. V lost 0 bases to trimming and J lost 6 bases, with 9 bases between them. This CDR3 has 13 amino acids. CDR3 nucleotides: TGCGCCAGCAGCTTGGGGACCGTCGATGGCTACACCTTC. This gives the protein CASSLGTVDGYTF.

The gene calls are TRBV7-9 and TRBJ2-3; 9 nucleotides match TRBD1. Germline CDR1 reads SEHNR; CDR2 reads FQNEAQ (reference sequence). Unmatched junction bases numbered 2, after V lost 4 bases and J lost 6 bases. The CDR3 runs to 13 residues. CDR3 nucleotides: TGTGCCAGCAGCTCAGGACAGGGGGATACGCAGTATTTT. Residues: CASSSGQGDTQYF.

The chain joins TRBV3-1 to TRBJ1-4, with D tentatively TRBD1 (5 bases). Trimming took off 0 bases at V and 8 bases at J, with 13 bases between the two ends. Germline CDR1 LGHDT, CDR2 YNNKEL (reference sequence). This CDR3 is built from 15 residues. The chain's CDR3 is CASSQESQAREKLFF. The CDR3 bases are TGTGCCAGCAGCCAAGAATCACAGGCGCGGGAAAAACTGTTTTTT.

This clonotype came up a few times. V is TRBV15 and J is TRBJ1-5, with D perhaps TRBD1 (6 bases). V lost 0 bases and J 2 bases, leaving 8 bases between the germline ends. Germline V lookup: CDR1 LNHNV, CDR2 YYDKDF (reference sequence). CDR3 length equals 15 residues. This CDR3 reads CATSRDWTGNQPQHF. CDR3 sequence (DNA): TGTGCCACCAGCAGAGACTGGACAGGCAATCAGCCCCAGCATTTT. Together with reference TRBV15 and TRBJ1-5, the CDR3 gives the full variable domain: DAMVIQNPRYQVTQFGKPVTLSCSQTLNHNVMYWYQQKSSQAPKLLFHYYDKDFNNEADTPDNFQSRRPNTSFCFLDIRSPGLGDTAMYLCATSRDWTGNQPQHFGDGTRLSIL.

J is TRBJ2-1 and V is TRBV9; D ambiguous. Per the germline V gene, CDR1 is SGDLS and CDR2 is YYNGEE. Trimming took off 0 bases at V and 1 base at J, with 8 bases between the two ends. This CDR3 is built from 15 residues. CDR3 DNA sequence: TGTGCCAGCAGCGTAGCTCCGAGGTCCTACAATGAGCAGTTCTTC. Translation: CASSVAPRSYNEQFF.

The chain uses TRBV2 and TRBJ2-7, with 11 bases lining up with TRBD2. Per the germline V gene, CDR1 is SNHLY and CDR2 is FYNNEI. The trim removed 2 bases at V and 4 bases at J, leaving 7 bases unmatched. CDR3 length: 16 residues. The CDR3 DNA follows: TGTGCCAGCAGTGAACGGAGGACTAGCGGGCGGTACGAGCAGTACTTC. Protein: CASSERRTSGRYEQYF. The variable domain in full, completed from reference TRBV2 and TRBJ2-7, reads EPEVTQTPSHQVTQMGQEVILRCVPISNHLYFYWYRQILGQKVEFLVSFYNNEISEKSEIFDDQFSVERPDGSNFTLKIRSTKLEDSAMYFCASSERRTSGRYEQYFGPGTRLTVT.

Only a few counts were recorded for this clonotype. The CDR3 region is CATSDPHRGPTGTNSPLHF. As DNA, the CDR3 is TGTGCCACCAGTGACCCCCATCGAGGTCCGACAGGAACCAATTCACCCCTCCACTTT. The chain couples TRBV24-1 to TRBJ1-6; D is possibly TRBD1 (6 bases). Trimming removed 4 bases at V and 7 bases at J, with 25 bases between. Germline CDR1 is KGHDR and CDR2 is SFDVKD. This CDR3 spans 19 amino acids.

This clonotype was recorded many times. This chain links TRBV14 with TRBJ2-1; 10 bases fit TRBD2. V lost 1 base and J lost 2; bases outside the gene matches: 2. The CDR3 runs to 16 residues. Germline CDR1 reads SGHDN; CDR2 reads FVKESK. In DNA, the CDR3 is TGTGCCAGCAGCCAAGGAGCGGGAGGGACCTACAATGAGCAGTTCTTC. Encoded protein: CASSQGAGGTYNEQFF.

This chain joins TRBV12-3 or TRBV12-4 and TRBJ1-1, with D perhaps matching TRBD1 (5 bases). CDR3 length: 13 residues. With 4 bases removed from V and 10 bases from J, the gap between germline ends came to 16 bases. CDR3 bases: TGTGCCAGCAGTTCGGGACCCTCCTCAGTAGCTTTCTTT. This encodes CASSSGPSSVAFF.

As for this clonotype: A much larger clone differs by one base, so this may be a read error. The V and J genes are TRBV4-1 and TRBJ1-4; no definite D call. The CDR3 consists of 15 residues. Germline assignment: CDR1 MGHRA and CDR2 YSYEKL. The V and J ends lost 1 base and 10 bases respectively, with 16 bases between them. The CDR3 loop is CASSQAWSQRGKLFF. CDR3 coding DNA: TGCGCCAGCAGCCAAGCGTGGTCCCAACGGGGAAAACTGTTTTTT.

The CDR3 reads CASSLKPGQGATDTQYF. The CDR3 bases are TGCGCCAGCAGCTTGAAACCGGGACAGGGGGCAACAGATACGCAGTATTTT. The chain links TRBV5-1 to TRBJ2-3, with 12 bases fitting TRBD1. Unmatched junction bases numbered 6, after V lost 1 base and J lost 3 bases. There are 17 residues in the CDR3. CDR1 and CDR2 (germline): SGHRS, YFSETQ.

V is TRBV12-3 or TRBV12-4 and J is TRBJ1-6; TRBD1 agrees at 9 bases. This CDR3 region has 14 residues. Trimming took 5 bases from V and 7 from J; bases not matched to a gene: 3. The CDR3 nucleotides are TGTGCCAGCAGTCGGACAGGGGAGAATTCACCCCTCCACTTT. Translating it yields CASSRTGENSPLHF.

This clonotype was seen more than once but under ten times. The genes are TRBV6-5 and TRBJ1-4, with 9 nucleotides matching TRBD1. Germline V gene lookup returns CDR1 MNHEY and CDR2 SVGAGI. V trimming: 0 bases; J trimming: 10 bases; junction bases outside the gene matches: 9. The CDR3 is 16 amino acids. The CDR3: CASSYSWTGDLGKLFF. The CDR3 nucleotides are TGTGCCAGCAGTTACTCGTGGACAGGGGATCTAGGAAAACTGTTTTTT.

This clonotype was seen repeatedly, ten times or more. The J gene is TRBJ2-3, the V gene TRBV4-3; the D is unclear. Trimming took 4 bases from V and 0 from J, leaving 14 bases between them. CDR1 and CDR2 (germline): LGHNA, YSLEER. The CDR3 is made up of 16 amino acids. The CDR3 region has the DNA TGCGCCAGCAGCCCCTCTCCACACTCTAGCACAGATACGCAGTATTTT. Protein: CASSPSPHSSTDTQYF.

This clonotype came up a few times. This chain joins TRBV24-1 and TRBJ1-4; D gene ambiguous. Germline loops: CDR1 KGHDR, CDR2 SFDVKD. The CDR3 is made up of 14 amino acids. The germline V and J ends were trimmed by 2 bases and 5 bases, with 8 bases remaining between them. CDR3 residues: CATSDSAVNEKLFF. CDR3 sequence (DNA): TGTGCCACCAGTGATTCGGCAGTAAATGAAAAACTGTTTTTT.

The chain combines TRBV5-8 with TRBJ2-2; TRBD2 might be the D (5 bases). From germline, CDR1 is SGHTS and CDR2 YDEGEE. CDR3 length equals 15 residues. V lost 3 bases and J 6 bases, leaving 15 bases between the germline ends. The CDR3 protein is CASSSGLPPAGELFF. The CDR3 DNA reads as TGTGCCAGCAGCTCAGGACTCCCGCCGGCCGGGGAGCTGTTTTTT.

The chain combines TRBV7-2 with TRBJ2-3; 9 bases align to TRBD2. CDR3 size: 16 residues. The germline CDR1 and CDR2 sequences are SGHTA and FQGNSA. Trimming at V came to 2 bases and at J to 4 bases, leaving 7 bases not matched to a gene. DNA for the CDR3: TGTGCCAGCAGCTTATTGGCGGGAGGGCCATCAGATACGCAGTATTTT. This codes for CASSLLAGGPSDTQYF. Variable domain in full (rest from reference TRBV7-2 and TRBJ2-3): GAGVSQSPSNKVTEKGKDVELRCDPISGHTALYWYRQSLGQGLEFLIYFQGNSAPDKSGLPSDRFSAERTGGSVSTLTIQRTQQEDSAVYLCASSLLAGGPSDTQYFGPGTRLTVL.

This clonotype was recorded a few times. This chain uses TRBV3-1 with TRBJ2-5; D might be TRBD1 (6 bases). Germline CDR1 LGHDT, CDR2 YNNKEL (reference sequence). Trimming stripped 1 base from V and 0 bases from J, with 12 bases between. The CDR3 loop spans 16 amino acids. The CDR3 region has the DNA TGTGCCAGCAGCCAAGTTTGGGACATCTACCAAGAGACCCAGTACTTC. Amino acids: CASSQVWDIYQETQYF.

A note on this clonotype: Because it lacks the conserved phenylalanine or tryptophan at the end, this CDR3 is likely a read error. No DNA is shown, since the ends of the CDR3 on it are uncertain; the CDR3 is the one TCRdb lists. J is TRBJ1-2 and V is TRBV15; the listed D gene, TRBD1, was not tested against the DNA. The CDR3 is 15 amino acids long, termini counted. Germline loops: CDR1 LNHNV, CDR2 YYDKDF (reference sequence). The CDR3 reads CATSSPGTANYGYTI.

The V and J genes are TRBV12-3 or TRBV12-4 and TRBJ2-3; a weak D match, TRBD2 (6 bases). V was pared by 3 bases and J by 4 bases, with 11 bases between. The CDR3 loop spans 14 amino acids. CDR3 DNA: TGTGCCAGCAGTTTCTCAGCGGGCGCAGATACGCAGTATTTT. Protein: CASSFSAGADTQYF.

The table lists this clonotype with a few counts. This chain uses TRBV7-2 with TRBJ2-7, with 8 bases that match TRBD1. V gave up 5 bases and J gave up 2 bases; unmatched junction bases: 8. CDR1 is SGHTA, CDR2 FQGNSA, per germline. This CDR3 comprises 15 residues. The CDR3, as DNA: TGTGCCAGCAGCACCTACGACAGGGGCCCCTACGAGCAGTACTTC. Translated: CASSTYDRGPYEQYF.

This clonotype was seen only a few times. The V and J genes are TRBV30 and TRBJ1-5, with D hard to call. The CDR3 has 13 amino acids. Per the germline V gene, CDR1 is GTSNPN and CDR2 is SVGIG (reference sequence). The V gene lost 3 bases and the J gene lost 5 bases, with 11 bases spanning the gap. As DNA, the CDR3 is TGTGCCTGGAGGGCGCCCGGGTATCAGCCCCAGCATTTT. Translating gives CAWRAPGYQPQHF. Full variable domain (remainder filled in from reference TRBV30 and TRBJ1-5): SQTIHQWPATLVQPVGSPLSLECTVEGTSNPNLYWYRQAAGRGLQLLFYSVGIGQISSEVPQNLSASRPQDRQFILSSKKLLLSDSGFYLCAWRAPGYQPQHFGDGTRLSIL.

This clonotype was detected a few times. The rearrangement links TRBV10-3 to TRBJ1-6; 10 positions agree with TRBD1. After removal of 5 bases from V and 9 bases from J, the junction contained 7 bases not matched to a gene. CDR1 and CDR2 (germline): ENHRY, SYGVKD. The CDR3 is made up of 15 amino acids. The CDR3 bases are TGTGCCATCAGTTTTGACAGGGGGCTGGCTTCACCCCTCCACTTT. Amino acids: CAISFDRGLASPLHF.

There are a few counts of this clonotype. The chain joins TRBV2 to TRBJ1-1, with D perhaps TRBD1 (5 bases). This CDR3 comprises 12 residues. From germline, CDR1 is SNHLY and CDR2 FYNNEI. V was trimmed by 10 bases and J by 3 bases, leaving 12 bases between them. Written as DNA, the CDR3 is TGTGCCACCGGATTGGGGGACACTGAAGCTTTCTTT. Translation gives CATGLGDTEAFF. Using reference TRBV2 and TRBJ1-1 for the parts outside the CDR3, the full variable domain is EPEVTQTPSHQVTQMGQEVILRCVPISNHLYFYWYRQILGQKVEFLVSFYNNEISEKSEIFDDQFSVERPDGSNFTLKIRSTKLEDSAMYFCATGLGDTEAFFGQGTRLTVV.

This clonotype came up a few times. The chain's CDR3 is CASSLSRDRWSSYNSPLHF. Written as DNA, the CDR3 is TGTGCCAGCAGTTTATCGAGGGACAGGTGGAGCTCCTATAATTCACCCCTCCACTTT. This sequence joins TRBV27 and TRBJ1-6, with 8 positions matching TRBD1. V dropped 0 bases and J dropped 0; count of bases not matched to a gene: 7. Looked up from germline, CDR1 is MNHEY and CDR2 is SMNVEV (reference sequence). The CDR3 contains 19 residues.

This clonotype has only a few counts. The V gene is TRBV5-1, the J gene TRBJ1-1; the D is unclear. Germline CDR1 reads SGHRS; CDR2 reads YFSETQ. Deletions cut 0 bases from V and 3 bases from J, with 12 bases between. This CDR3 region has 15 residues. This CDR3 is CASSLGVSGDTEAFF. The CDR3, as DNA: TGCGCCAGCAGCTTGGGGGTTTCTGGGGACACTGAAGCTTTCTTT.

This chain joins TRBV19 and TRBJ2-2; D unresolved. The CDR3 has 12 residues. Looked up from germline, CDR1 is LNHDA and CDR2 is SQIVND (reference sequence). The germline V and J ends were trimmed by 1 base and 5 bases, with 2 bases remaining between them. CDR3 protein: CASSIVTGELFF. In nucleotides, the CDR3 is TGTGCCAGTAGTATAGTTACCGGGGAGCTGTTTTTT. Full variable domain (remainder filled in from reference TRBV19 and TRBJ2-2): DGGITQSPKYLFRKEGQNVTLSCEQNLNHDAMYWYRQDPGQGLRLIYYSQIVNDFQKGDIAEGYSVSREKKESFPLTVTSAQKNPTAFYLCASSIVTGELFFGEGSRLTVL.

This clonotype has a single count. The chain employs TRBV6-4 and TRBJ1-1, with D unclear. V gave up 6 bases and J gave up 4 bases, with 18 bases separating them. The CDR3 loop spans 15 amino acids. Germline lookup yields CDR1 MRHNA and CDR2 SNTAGT. CDR3 amino acids: CASRRDWLGGTEAFF. As DNA, the CDR3 is TGTGCCAGCAGGCGAGACTGGCTCGGAGGCACTGAAGCTTTCTTT.